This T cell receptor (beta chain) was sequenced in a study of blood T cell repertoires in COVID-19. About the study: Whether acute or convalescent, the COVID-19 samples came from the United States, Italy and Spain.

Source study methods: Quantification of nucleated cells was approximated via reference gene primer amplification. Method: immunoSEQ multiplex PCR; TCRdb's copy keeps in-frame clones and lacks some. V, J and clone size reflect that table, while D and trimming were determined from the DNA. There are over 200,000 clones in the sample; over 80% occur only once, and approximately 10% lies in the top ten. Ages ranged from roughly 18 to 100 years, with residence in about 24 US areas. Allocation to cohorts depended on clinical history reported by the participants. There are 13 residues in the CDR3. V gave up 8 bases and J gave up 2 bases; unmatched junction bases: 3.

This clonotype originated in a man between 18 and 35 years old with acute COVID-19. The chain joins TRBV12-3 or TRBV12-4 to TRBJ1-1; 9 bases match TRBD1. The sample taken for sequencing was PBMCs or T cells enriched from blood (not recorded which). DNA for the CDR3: TGTGCCAGCGGGACAGGGTTTAACACTGAAGCTTTCTTT. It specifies CASGTGFNTEAFF.